The count of the clone carrying this TCR beta chain is one. The data are from a study of blood T cell repertoires in COVID-19. Study-wide context: PBMCs, B-cell-depleted T cells, or T cells were the source of the cDNA or gDNA that made up the material.

Original processing notes: Reference gene primers were amplified, and this amplification served to estimate nucleated cell counts. The method was immunoSEQ multiplex PCR; TCRdb's version includes in-frame clones alone and lacks a portion of them. V and J calls and clone size are as listed in that table; D and trimming were resolved from the DNA. Found here are about 120,000 clones, more than 75% of them singletons; the top ten hold 25% to 35%. The germline V gene has CDR1 KGHDR and CDR2 SFDVKD. Trimming cost V 5 bases and J 3 bases, with 9 bases left between them. The CDR3 contains 14 residues. The origin of this receptor is a woman in her seventies with acute or convalescent COVID-19. Sequencing was done on a sample of peripheral blood. The rearrangement joins TRBV24-1 to TRBJ2-2; weak D call: TRBD2 (6 bases). The CDR3 bases are TGTGCCACCAGTGCGTGGGAGGACACCGGGGAGCTGTTTTTT. Its protein is CATSAWEDTGELFF.